Sequencing of this T cell receptor (beta chain) was carried out in a study of blood T cell repertoires in COVID-19. Study-level background: Sites in the United States, Italy and Spain provided acute and convalescent COVID-19 samples.

This clone was detected only once. With 8 bases clipped from V and 4 bases from J, the junction kept 9 bases outside the gene matches. This CDR3 is 14 amino acids long. The germline CDR1 and CDR2 sequences are LNHDA and SQIVND (reference sequence). The repertoire was sequenced with immunoSEQ multiplex PCR; TCRdb's copy has only in-frame clones and lacks some. The data show under 200,000 clones, around 90% seen once. This TCR derives from a man aged 18 to 29 with acute or convalescent COVID-19. This chain links TRBV19 with TRBJ1-1; 8 bases line up with TRBD1. Sequenced input: peripheral blood. The CDR3 protein is CASSPRDRPTEAFF. In nucleotides, the CDR3 is TGTGCCAGTTCCCCCCGGGACAGGCCCACTGAAGCTTTCTTT. Full variable domain (missing parts from reference TRBV19 and TRBJ1-1): DGGITQSPKYLFRKEGQNVTLSCEQNLNHDAMYWYRQDPGQGLRLIYYSQIVNDFQKGDIAEGYSVSREKKESFPLTVTSAQKNPTAFYLCASSPRDRPTEAFFGQGTRLTVV.